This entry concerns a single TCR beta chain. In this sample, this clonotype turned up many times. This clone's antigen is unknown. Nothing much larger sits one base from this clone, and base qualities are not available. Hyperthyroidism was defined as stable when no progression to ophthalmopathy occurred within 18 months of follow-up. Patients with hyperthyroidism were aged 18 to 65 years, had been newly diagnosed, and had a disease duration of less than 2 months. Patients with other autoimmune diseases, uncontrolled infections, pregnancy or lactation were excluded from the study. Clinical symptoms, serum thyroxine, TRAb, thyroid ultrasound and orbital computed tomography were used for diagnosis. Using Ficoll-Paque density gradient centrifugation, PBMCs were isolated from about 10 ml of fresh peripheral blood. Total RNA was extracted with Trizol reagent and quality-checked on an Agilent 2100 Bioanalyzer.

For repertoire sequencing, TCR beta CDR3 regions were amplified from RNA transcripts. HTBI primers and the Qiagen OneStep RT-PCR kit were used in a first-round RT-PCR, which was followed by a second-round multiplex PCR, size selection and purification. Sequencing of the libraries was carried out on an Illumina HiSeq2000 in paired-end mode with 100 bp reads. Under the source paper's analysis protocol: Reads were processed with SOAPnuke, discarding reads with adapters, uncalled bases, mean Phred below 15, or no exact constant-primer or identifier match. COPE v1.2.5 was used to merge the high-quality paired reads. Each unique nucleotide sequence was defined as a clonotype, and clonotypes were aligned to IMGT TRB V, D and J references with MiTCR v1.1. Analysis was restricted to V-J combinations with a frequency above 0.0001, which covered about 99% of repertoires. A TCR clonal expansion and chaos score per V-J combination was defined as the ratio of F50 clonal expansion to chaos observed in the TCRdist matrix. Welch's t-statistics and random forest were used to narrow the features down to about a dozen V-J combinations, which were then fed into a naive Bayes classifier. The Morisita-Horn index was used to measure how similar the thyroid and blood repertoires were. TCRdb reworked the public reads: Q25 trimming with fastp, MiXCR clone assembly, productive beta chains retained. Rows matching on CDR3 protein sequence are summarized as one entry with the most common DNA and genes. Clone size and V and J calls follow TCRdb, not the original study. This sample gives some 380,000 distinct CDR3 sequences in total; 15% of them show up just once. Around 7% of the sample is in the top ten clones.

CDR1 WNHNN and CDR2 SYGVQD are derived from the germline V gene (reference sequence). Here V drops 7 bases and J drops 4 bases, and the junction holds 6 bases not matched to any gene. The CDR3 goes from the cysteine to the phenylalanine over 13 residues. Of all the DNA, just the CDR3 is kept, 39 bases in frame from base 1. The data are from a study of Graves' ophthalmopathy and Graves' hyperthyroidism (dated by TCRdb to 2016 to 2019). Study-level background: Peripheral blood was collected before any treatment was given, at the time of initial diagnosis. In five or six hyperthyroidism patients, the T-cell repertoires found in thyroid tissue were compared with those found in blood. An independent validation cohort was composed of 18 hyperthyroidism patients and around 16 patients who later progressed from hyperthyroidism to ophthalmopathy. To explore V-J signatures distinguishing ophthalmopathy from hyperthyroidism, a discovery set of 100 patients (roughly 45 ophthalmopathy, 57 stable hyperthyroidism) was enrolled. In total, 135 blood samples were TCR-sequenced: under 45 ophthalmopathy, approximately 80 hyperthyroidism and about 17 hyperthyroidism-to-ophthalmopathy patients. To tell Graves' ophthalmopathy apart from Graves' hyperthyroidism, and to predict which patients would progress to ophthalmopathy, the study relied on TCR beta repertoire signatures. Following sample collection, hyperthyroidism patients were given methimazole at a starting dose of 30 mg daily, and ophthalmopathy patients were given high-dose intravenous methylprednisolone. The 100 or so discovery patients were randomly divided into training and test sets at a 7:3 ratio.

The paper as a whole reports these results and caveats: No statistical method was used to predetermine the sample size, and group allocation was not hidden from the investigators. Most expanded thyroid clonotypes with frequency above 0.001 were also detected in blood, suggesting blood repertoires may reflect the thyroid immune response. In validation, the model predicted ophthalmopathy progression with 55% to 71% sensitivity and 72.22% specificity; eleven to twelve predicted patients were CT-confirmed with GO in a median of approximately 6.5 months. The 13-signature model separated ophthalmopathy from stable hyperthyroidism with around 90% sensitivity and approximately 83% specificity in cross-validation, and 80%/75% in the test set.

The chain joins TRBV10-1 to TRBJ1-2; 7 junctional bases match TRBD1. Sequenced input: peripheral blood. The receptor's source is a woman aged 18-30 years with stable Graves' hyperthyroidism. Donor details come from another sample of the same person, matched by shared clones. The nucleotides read TGCGCCAGCACCCCGGGACAGTCCTATGGCTACACCTTC. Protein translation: CASTPGQSYGYTF.